This T cell receptor beta chain stems from a study of blood T cell repertoires in COVID-19. Across the study: Samples taken during acute and convalescent COVID-19 were collected in the United States, Italy and Spain.

Using immunoSEQ multiplex PCR, the repertoire was profiled, and TCRdb retains in-frame clones only, with some absent. The data hold over 35,000 clones, with about 90% observed a single time. CDR3 length: 14 residues. The germline V gene encodes CDR1 SNHLY and CDR2 FYNNEI. Trimming removed 2 bases at V and 7 bases at J, with 12 bases between. The rearrangement links TRBV2 to TRBJ1-5; D gene uncertain. Material: peripheral blood. This clonotype originated in a man in his forties or fifties with active COVID-19. The CDR3 loop is CASSESGSHQPQHF. The CDR3 DNA is TGTGCCAGCAGTGAAAGCGGGAGTCACCAGCCCCAGCATTTT.